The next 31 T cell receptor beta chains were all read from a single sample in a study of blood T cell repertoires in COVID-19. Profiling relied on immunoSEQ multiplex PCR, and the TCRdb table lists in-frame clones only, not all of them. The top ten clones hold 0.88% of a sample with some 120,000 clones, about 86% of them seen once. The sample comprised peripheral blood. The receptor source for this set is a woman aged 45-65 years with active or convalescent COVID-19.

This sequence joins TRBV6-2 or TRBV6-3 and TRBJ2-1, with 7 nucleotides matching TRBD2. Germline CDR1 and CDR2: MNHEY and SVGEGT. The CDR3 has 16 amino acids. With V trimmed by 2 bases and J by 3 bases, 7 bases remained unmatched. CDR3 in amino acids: CASSYPLAGVYNEQFF. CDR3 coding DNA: TGTGCCAGCAGTTACCCCCTGGCGGGAGTCTACAATGAGCAGTTCTTC.

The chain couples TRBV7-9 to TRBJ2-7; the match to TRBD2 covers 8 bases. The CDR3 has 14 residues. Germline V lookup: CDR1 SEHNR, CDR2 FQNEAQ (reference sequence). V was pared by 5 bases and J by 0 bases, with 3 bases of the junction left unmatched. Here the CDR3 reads CASSLSGSSYEQYF. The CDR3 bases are TGTGCCAGCAGCCTGAGCGGGAGCTCCTACGAGCAGTACTTC. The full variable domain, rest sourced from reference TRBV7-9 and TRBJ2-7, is DTGVSQNPRHKITKRGQNVTFRCDPISEHNRLYWYRQTLGQGPEFLTYFQNEAQLEKSRLLSDRFSAERPKGSFSTLEIQRTEQGDSAMYLCASSLSGSSYEQYFGPGTRLTVT.

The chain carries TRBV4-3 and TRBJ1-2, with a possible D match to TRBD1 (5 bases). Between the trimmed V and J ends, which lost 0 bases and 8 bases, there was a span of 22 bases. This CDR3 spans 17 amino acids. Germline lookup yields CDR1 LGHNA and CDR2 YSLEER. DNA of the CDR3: TGCGCCAGCAGCCAAGATCGGAATGAGAGGGACTATGGGGGCTACACCTTC. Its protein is CASSQDRNERDYGGYTF.

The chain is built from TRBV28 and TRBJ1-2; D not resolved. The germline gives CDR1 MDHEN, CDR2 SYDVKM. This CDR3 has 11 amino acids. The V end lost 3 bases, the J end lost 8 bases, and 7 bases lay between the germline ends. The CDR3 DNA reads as TGTGCCAGCAGTTTTATCGAGGGCTACACCTTC. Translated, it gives CASSFIEGYTF.

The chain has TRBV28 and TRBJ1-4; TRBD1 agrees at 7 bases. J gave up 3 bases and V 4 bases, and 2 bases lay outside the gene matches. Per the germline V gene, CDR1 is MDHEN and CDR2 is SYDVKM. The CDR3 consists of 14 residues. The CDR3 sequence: CASSSGTANEKLFF. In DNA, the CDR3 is TGTGCCAGCAGTTCGGGGACAGCTAATGAAAAACTGTTTTTT.

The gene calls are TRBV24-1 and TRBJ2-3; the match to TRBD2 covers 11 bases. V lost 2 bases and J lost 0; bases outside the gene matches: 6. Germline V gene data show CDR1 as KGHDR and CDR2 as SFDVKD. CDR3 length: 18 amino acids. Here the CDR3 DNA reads TGTGCCACCAGTGATTCCCTGACTAGCGGGGTTAGCACAGATACGCAGTATTTT. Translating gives CATSDSLTSGVSTDTQYF.

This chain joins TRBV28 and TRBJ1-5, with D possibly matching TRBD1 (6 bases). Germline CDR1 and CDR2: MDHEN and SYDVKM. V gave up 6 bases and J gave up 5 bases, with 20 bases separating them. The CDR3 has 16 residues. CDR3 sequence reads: CASSLGGAGLYQPQHF. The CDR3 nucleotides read TGTGCCAGCAGCCTGGGGGGGGCTGGTCTGTATCAGCCCCAGCATTTT.

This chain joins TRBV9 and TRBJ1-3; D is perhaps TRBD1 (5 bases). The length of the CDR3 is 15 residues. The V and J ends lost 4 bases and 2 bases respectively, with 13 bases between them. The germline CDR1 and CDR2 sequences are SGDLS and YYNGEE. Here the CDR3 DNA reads TGTGCCAGCAGCCCCCGGGGGATTACTGGAAACACCATATATTTT. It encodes CASSPRGITGNTIYF.

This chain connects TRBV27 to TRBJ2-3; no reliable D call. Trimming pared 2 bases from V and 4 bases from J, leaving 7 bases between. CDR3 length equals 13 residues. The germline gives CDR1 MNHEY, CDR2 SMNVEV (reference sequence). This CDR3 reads CASSLRVSDTQYF. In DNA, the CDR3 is TGTGCCAGCAGTTTACGCGTTTCAGATACGCAGTATTTT.

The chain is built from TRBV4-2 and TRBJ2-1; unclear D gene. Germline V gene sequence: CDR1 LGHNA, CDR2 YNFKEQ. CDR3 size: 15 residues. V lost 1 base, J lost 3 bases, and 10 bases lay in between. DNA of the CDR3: TGTGCCAGCAGCCAAGGAATTAGCAGCTACAATGAGCAGTTCTTC. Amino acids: CASSQGISSYNEQFF.

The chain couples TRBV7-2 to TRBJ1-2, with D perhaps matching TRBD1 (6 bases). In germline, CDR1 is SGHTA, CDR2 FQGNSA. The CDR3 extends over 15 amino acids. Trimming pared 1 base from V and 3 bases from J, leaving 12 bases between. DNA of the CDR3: TGTGCCAGCAGCTTAGACAGGGAGCCCTACTATGGCTACACCTTC. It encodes CASSLDREPYYGYTF.

DNA for the CDR3: TGCGCCAGCAGCTTGGGCGGAGGCTCCTACGAGCAGTACTTC. It codes for CASSLGGGSYEQYF. The rearrangement joins TRBV5-1 to TRBJ2-7, with D possibly TRBD2 on 5 matching bases. V shed 0 bases and J shed 0 bases, with 7 bases lying between them. In germline, CDR1 is SGHRS, CDR2 YFSETQ. This CDR3 comprises 14 residues.

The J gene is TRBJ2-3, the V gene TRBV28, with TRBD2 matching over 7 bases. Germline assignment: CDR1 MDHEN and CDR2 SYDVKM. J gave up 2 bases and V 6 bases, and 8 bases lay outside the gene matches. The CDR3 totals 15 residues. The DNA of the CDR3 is TGTGCCAGCAGCATGTCAGCGGGGAACACAGATACGCAGTATTTT. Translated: CASSMSAGNTDTQYF.

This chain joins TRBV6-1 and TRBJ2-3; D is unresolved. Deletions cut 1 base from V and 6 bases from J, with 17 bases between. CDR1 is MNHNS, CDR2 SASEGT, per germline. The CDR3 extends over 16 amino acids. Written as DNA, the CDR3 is TGTGCCAGCAGTGAAGTACTCTTCTTGATAGCTGATACGCAGTATTTT. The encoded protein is CASSEVLFLIADTQYF.

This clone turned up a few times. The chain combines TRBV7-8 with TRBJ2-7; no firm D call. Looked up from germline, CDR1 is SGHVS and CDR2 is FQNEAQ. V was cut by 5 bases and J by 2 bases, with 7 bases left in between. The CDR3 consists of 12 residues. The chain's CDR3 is CASSELAYEQYF. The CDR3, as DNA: TGTGCCAGCAGCGAGTTAGCCTACGAGCAGTACTTC.

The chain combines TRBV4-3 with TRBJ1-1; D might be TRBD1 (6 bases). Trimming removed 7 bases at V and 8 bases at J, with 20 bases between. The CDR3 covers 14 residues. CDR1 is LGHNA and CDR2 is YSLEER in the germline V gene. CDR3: CASTPGTPPSEAFF. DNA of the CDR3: TGCGCCAGCACGCCCGGGACACCTCCTTCGGAAGCTTTCTTT.

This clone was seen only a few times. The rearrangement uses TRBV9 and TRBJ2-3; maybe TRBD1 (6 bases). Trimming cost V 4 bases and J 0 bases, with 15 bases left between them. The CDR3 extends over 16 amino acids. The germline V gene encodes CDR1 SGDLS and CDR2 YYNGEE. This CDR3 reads CASSTGQQISTDTQYF. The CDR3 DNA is TGTGCCAGCAGCACCGGACAGCAGATTAGCACAGATACGCAGTATTTT.

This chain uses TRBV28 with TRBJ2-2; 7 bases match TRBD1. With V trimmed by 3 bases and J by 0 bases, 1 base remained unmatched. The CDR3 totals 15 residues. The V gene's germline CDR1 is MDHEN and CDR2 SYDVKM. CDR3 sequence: CASSFQGANTGELFF. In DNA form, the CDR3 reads TGTGCCAGCAGTTTTCAGGGGGCGAACACCGGGGAGCTGTTTTTT.

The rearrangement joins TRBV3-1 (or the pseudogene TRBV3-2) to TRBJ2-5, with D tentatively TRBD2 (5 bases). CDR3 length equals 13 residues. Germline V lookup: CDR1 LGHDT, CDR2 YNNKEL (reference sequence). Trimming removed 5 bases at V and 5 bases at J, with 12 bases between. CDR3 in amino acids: CASSSRGHETQYF. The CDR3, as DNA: TGTGCCAGCAGCTCCCGGGGTCATGAGACCCAGTACTTC.

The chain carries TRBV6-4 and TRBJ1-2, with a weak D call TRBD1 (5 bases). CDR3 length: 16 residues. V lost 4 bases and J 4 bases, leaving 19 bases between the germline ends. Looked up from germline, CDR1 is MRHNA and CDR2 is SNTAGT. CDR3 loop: CASSGAKGDPVYGYTF. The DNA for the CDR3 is TGTGCCAGCAGTGGGGCGAAAGGGGATCCCGTCTATGGCTACACCTTC.

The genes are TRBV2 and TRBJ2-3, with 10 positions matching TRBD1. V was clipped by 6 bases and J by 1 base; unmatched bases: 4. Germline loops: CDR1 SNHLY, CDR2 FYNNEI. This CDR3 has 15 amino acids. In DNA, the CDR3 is TGTGCCAGCAGAGGACAGGGGGGTCGCACAGATACGCAGTATTTT. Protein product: CASRGQGGRTDTQYF.

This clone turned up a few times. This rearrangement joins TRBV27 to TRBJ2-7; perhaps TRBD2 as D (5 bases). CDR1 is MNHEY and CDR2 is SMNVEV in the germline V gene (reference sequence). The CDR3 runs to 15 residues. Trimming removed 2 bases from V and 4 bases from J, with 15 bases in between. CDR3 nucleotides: TGTGCCAGCAGTTTAGGTTTACTCTCGGGATACGAGCAGTACTTC. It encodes CASSLGLLSGYEQYF.

The CDR3 reads CASSYSGQGAFF. DNA of the CDR3: TGTGCCAGCAGTTACTCGGGGCAGGGGGCTTTCTTT. V and J are TRBV6-6 and TRBJ1-1; possible D gene TRBD1, 6 bases. Germline loops: CDR1 MNHNY, CDR2 SVGAGI (reference sequence). There are 12 residues in the CDR3. V lost 0 bases and J 11 bases, leaving 10 bases between the germline ends.

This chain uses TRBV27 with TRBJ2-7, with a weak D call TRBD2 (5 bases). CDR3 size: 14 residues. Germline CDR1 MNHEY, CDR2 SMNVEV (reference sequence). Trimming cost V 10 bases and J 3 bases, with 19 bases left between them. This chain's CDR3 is CANNPKGRGYEQYF. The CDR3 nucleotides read TGTGCCAACAACCCCAAGGGCCGGGGCTACGAGCAGTACTTC.

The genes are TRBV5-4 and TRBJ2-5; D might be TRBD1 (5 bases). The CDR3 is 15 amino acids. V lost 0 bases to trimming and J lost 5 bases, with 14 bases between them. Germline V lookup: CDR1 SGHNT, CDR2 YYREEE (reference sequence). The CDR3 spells CASSLGAGFGETQYF. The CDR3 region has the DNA TGTGCCAGCAGCTTGGGCGCAGGGTTTGGGGAGACCCAGTACTTC.

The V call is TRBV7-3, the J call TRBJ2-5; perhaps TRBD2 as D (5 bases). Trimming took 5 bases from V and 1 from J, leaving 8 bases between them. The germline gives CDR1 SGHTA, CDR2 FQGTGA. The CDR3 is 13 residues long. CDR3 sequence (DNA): TGTGCCAGCAGCCGGACTCTCCAAGAGACCCAGTACTTC. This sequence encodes CASSRTLQETQYF.

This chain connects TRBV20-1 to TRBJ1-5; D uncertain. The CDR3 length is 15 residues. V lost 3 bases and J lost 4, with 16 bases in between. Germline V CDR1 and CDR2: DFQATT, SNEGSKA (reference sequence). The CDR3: CSASESGVWNQPQHF. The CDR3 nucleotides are TGCAGTGCTAGTGAGTCCGGGGTTTGGAATCAGCCCCAGCATTTT.

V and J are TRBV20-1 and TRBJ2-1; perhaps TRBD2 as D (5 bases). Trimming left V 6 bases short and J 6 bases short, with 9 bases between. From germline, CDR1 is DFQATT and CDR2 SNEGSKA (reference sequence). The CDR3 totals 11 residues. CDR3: CSAQRGNEQFF. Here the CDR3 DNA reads TGCAGTGCCCAACGGGGCAATGAGCAGTTCTTC.

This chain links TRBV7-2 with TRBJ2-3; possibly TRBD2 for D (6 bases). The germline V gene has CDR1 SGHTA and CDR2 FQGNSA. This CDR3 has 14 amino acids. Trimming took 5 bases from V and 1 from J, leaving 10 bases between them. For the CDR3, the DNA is TGTGCCAGCAGCCATAGCGGCCGCACAGATACGCAGTATTTT. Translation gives CASSHSGRTDTQYF.

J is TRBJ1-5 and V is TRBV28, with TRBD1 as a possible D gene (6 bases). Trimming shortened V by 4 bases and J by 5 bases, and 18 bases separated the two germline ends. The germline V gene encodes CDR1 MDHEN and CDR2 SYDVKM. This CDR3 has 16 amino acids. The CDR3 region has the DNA TGTGCCAGCAGTTGGGAGGGGGGGGCGCGTGATCAGCCCCAGCATTTT. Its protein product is CASSWEGGARDQPQHF.

The CDR3 sequence: CASSSSDGYTF. The CDR3 region has the DNA TGTGCCAGCAGCTCGTCCGATGGCTACACCTTC. The chain links TRBV7-9 to TRBJ1-2, with D unclear. Germline CDR1 SEHNR, CDR2 FQNEAQ (reference sequence). This CDR3 has 11 amino acids. V lost 4 bases and J 6 bases, leaving 6 bases between the germline ends.